The 14 T cell receptor beta chains reported below all come from one sample, sequenced in a study of blood T cell repertoires in COVID-19. Using immunoSEQ multiplex PCR, the repertoire was profiled, and TCRdb retains in-frame clones only, with some absent. Among fewer than 350,000 clones listed, 88% were seen once. The material sequenced was peripheral blood. The receptors stem from a man aged 18 to 29 with active or convalescent COVID-19.

The rearrangement links TRBV3-1 (or the pseudogene TRBV3-2) to TRBJ2-1; possibly TRBD2 for D (5 bases). The CDR3 runs to 15 residues. CDR1 is LGHDT, CDR2 YNNKEL, per germline (reference sequence). With 4 bases removed from V and 0 bases from J, the gap between germline ends came to 10 bases. CDR3 nucleotides: TGTGCCAGCAGCCTGGACTTGAGCTCCTACAATGAGCAGTTCTTC. Its translation is CASSLDLSSYNEQFF.

For the CDR3, the DNA is TGTGCCACCCAAACGGGTCCATCATCCTATGGCTACACCTTC. It codes for CATQTGPSSYGYTF. This sequence joins TRBV19 and TRBJ1-2; D gene uncertain. Germline V gives CDR1 LNHDA, CDR2 SQIVND (reference sequence). This CDR3 is built from 14 residues. Trimming took 10 bases from V and 4 from J, leaving 19 bases between them.

The chain uses TRBV5-4 and TRBJ2-5, with D perhaps matching TRBD1 (7 bases). CDR3 length: 15 amino acids. The V end was cut by 7 bases, the J end by 0 bases, with 16 bases between. The germline V gene encodes CDR1 SGHNT and CDR2 YYREEE (reference sequence). This CDR3 is CASGLQGRNQETQYF. In DNA form, the CDR3 reads TGTGCCAGCGGCCTACAGGGGAGGAACCAAGAGACCCAGTACTTC.

The CDR3 bases are TGTGCCAGCAGCCCAATAGCGGGGCTCCTCTCCTACAATGAGCAGTTCTTC. This gives the protein CASSPIAGLLSYNEQFF. This rearrangement joins TRBV11-2 to TRBJ2-1; 8 bases line up with TRBD2. The germline CDR1 and CDR2 sequences are SGHAT and FQNNGV. The CDR3 runs to 17 residues. V shed 5 bases and J 0 bases; nucleotides not matched to a gene: 9.

J is TRBJ2-3 and V is TRBV19; 8 positions match TRBD2. The germline CDR1 and CDR2 sequences are LNHDA and SQIVND (reference sequence). V lost 1 base and J lost 1; bases outside the gene matches: 1. The CDR3 loop spans 15 amino acids. CDR3 protein: CASSIVLAGTDTQYF. The CDR3 nucleotides read TGTGCCAGTAGTATAGTACTAGCGGGCACAGATACGCAGTATTTT.

This chain connects TRBV6-5 to TRBJ1-5; tentatively, D is TRBD1 (6 bases). Germline-derived CDR1 and CDR2 are MNHEY and SVGAGI. V lost 6 bases to trimming and J lost 4 bases, with 10 bases between them. The CDR3 sequence is 13 residues long. In DNA, the CDR3 is TGTGCCAGCAGGAGGGACAATAATCAGCCCCAGCATTTT. It is translated as CASRRDNNQPQHF.

This chain connects TRBV4-3 to TRBJ1-6; possibly TRBD1 for D (6 bases). In germline, CDR1 is LGHNA, CDR2 YSLEER. The V gene lost 2 bases and the J gene lost 0 bases, with 14 bases spanning the gap. The CDR3 covers 18 residues. CDR3 in DNA: TGCGCCAGCAGCCAAAAGCTCCAGGGGAGCTCCTATAATTCACCCCTCCACTTT. As protein: CASSQKLQGSSYNSPLHF.

The V call is TRBV9, the J call TRBJ1-2, with D possibly matching TRBD1 (5 bases). Germline loops: CDR1 SGDLS, CDR2 YYNGEE. This CDR3 region has 13 residues. Between the trimmed V and J ends, which lost 4 bases and 3 bases, there was a span of 10 bases. The CDR3 bases are TGTGCCAGCAGCTCGACGACAGACTATGGCTACACCTTC. Amino acids: CASSSTTDYGYTF. The variable domain in full, with the rest retrieved from reference TRBV9 and TRBJ1-2, is DSGVTQTPKHLITATGQRVTLRCSPRSGDLSVYWYQQSLDQGLQFLIQYYNGEERAKGNILERFSAQQFPDLHSELNLSSLELGDSALYFCASSSTTDYGYTFGSGTRLTVV.

The chain uses TRBV5-1 and TRBJ1-4; D is undetermined. Germline-derived CDR1 and CDR2 are SGHRS and YFSETQ. Trimming shortened V by 1 base and J by 3 bases, and 10 bases separated the two germline ends. This CDR3 has 15 amino acids. The CDR3 DNA reads TGCGCCAGCAGCTTGAACGGGATAGCTAATGAAAAACTGTTTTTT. It is translated as CASSLNGIANEKLFF.

This chain uses TRBV6-2 or TRBV6-3 with TRBJ2-3; 16 bases match TRBD2. Losses at the gene ends were 0 bases for V and 6 bases for J; bases not matched to a gene: 9. The CDR3 has 19 residues. The V gene's germline CDR1 is MNHEY and CDR2 SVGEGT. CDR3 sequence (DNA): TGTGCCAGCAGTTACTCTCCGGGACTAGCGGGGGGGACCTGGGATACGCAGTATTTT. This sequence encodes CASSYSPGLAGGTWDTQYF.

The chain couples TRBV5-4 to TRBJ2-6; TRBD2 matches at 9 bases. The ends lost 5 bases at V and 4 bases at J; junction bases unmatched: 10. The germline gives CDR1 SGHNT, CDR2 YYREEE (reference sequence). The CDR3 is 17 residues long. CDR3 in DNA: TGTGCCAGCAGTTCTCTAGCGGGGTCCTCCGGGGCCAACGTCCTGACTTTC. This sequence encodes CASSSLAGSSGANVLTF.

The J gene is TRBJ1-1, the V gene TRBV7-9, with TRBD1 matching over 9 bases. The length of the CDR3 is 15 residues. Losses at the gene ends were 2 bases for V and 8 bases for J; bases not matched to a gene: 9. Germline V lookup: CDR1 SEHNR, CDR2 FQNEAQ (reference sequence). This CDR3 is CASSLYRGLLPEAFF. The DNA for the CDR3 is TGTGCCAGCAGCTTATACAGGGGGCTTCTCCCGGAAGCTTTCTTT.

This clone was counted a single time. The chain employs TRBV6-2 or TRBV6-3 and TRBJ2-3; 8 nucleotides match TRBD2. From germline, CDR1 is MNHEY and CDR2 SVGEGT. The J segment lost 8 bases and the V segment lost 0 bases, leaving 4 bases of the junction unmatched. The CDR3 runs to 14 residues. DNA of the CDR3: TGTGCCAGCAGTTACTCGACTAGCGTCGTTACGCAGTATTTT. Translated, it gives CASSYSTSVVTQYF.

The V and J genes are TRBV2 and TRBJ2-3, with unresolved D. The V end lost 8 bases, the J end lost 0 bases, and 12 bases lay between the germline ends. Germline V gene sequence: CDR1 SNHLY, CDR2 FYNNEI. CDR3 size: 14 residues. The CDR3 bases are TGTGCCAGCGCCGGTACCTCGAGCACAGATACGCAGTATTTT. It is translated as CASAGTSSTDTQYF.